The subject of this entry is one T cell receptor (beta chain). Its antigen is unknown. The V gene lost 3 bases and the J gene lost 7 bases, with 5 bases spanning the gap. CDR3 length: 11 residues. Germline CDR1 is SNHLY and CDR2 is FYNNEI. The sample comes from a study of cytomegalovirus exposure and HLA in healthy donors. Whole-study results and caveats: Whilst most TCR sequences proved rare, a subset of public TCRs occurred across many donors. An observed cluster of highly shared sequence variants was recorded as a likely sequencing artifact. Later analysis identified a missense DCLRE1C variant that was linked to TCR beta V- and J-gene trimming.

PCR employed 60 Vbeta and 13 Jbeta primers. Sequencing used immunoSEQ multiplex PCR; TCRdb keeps in-frame clones, though not all of them. The sample lists a few hundred thousand clones, approximately 80% occurring once. The source is a girl between 2 and 10 years old in good health and CMV-seronegative. The chain combines TRBV2 with TRBJ2-3; D gene ambiguous. The specimen was PBMCs. The CDR3 is CASSDYHTQYF. The CDR3 coding sequence is TGTGCCAGCAGTGACTACCATACGCAGTATTTT.